This TCR beta chain derives from a study of blood T cell repertoires in COVID-19. Only in-frame clones appear in the TCRdb table, and some are missing; sequencing was by immunoSEQ multiplex PCR. The table has some 32,000 clones, about 91% seen once. V lost 2 bases, J lost 7 bases, and 11 bases lay in between. Germline V lookup: CDR1 GTSNPN, CDR2 SVGIG (reference sequence). The CDR3 runs 13 residues. V usage is TRBV30 and J usage is TRBJ1-4; D remains ambiguous. Sequencing was performed on peripheral blood. The sequence derives from a human donor in a cohort sampled during active COVID-19. The CDR3 sequence is CAWSRGTGEKLFF. The CDR3 nucleotides read TGTGCCTGGAGTCGGGGTACGGGTGAAAAACTGTTTTTT. Combining the CDR3 with reference TRBV30 and TRBJ1-4 gives the whole variable domain SQTIHQWPATLVQPVGSPLSLECTVEGTSNPNLYWYRQAAGRGLQLLFYSVGIGQISSEVPQNLSASRPQDRQFILSSKKLLLSDSGFYLCAWSRGTGEKLFFGSGTQLSVL.